This TCR beta chain was profiled in a study of cytotoxic CD8 clonotypes in ibrutinib-treated CLL. This CDR3 is built from 15 residues. The germline V gene has CDR1 SGHRS and CDR2 YFSETQ. V was pared by 0 bases and J by 8 bases, with 7 bases of the junction left unmatched. Some clones are missing from TCRdb's copy, which holds only in-frame ones; the method was immunoSEQ multiplex PCR. Among roughly 180,000 clones listed, about 84% were seen once. This material consisted of PBMCs, taken after 24 months of ibrutinib treatment. The rearrangement uses TRBV5-1 and TRBJ2-2; 7 bases map to TRBD2. This sequence originates from a human donor with chronic lymphocytic leukemia. The CDR3, as DNA: TGCGCCAGCAGCTTGGTGGTGGGACTAACTGGGGAGCTGTTTTTT. Protein product: CASSLVVGLTGELFF.